This is a list of T cell receptor beta chains from one sample in a study of read filtering for tumor transcriptome and immune sequencing. TCRdb redid the calling of the reads with MiXCR, one entry per CDR3 protein. The repertoire holds some 80,000 distinct CDR3 sequences, with around an eighth as singletons. Sequencing was performed on a population of CD138-negative cells sorted from bone marrow. The receptors come from a donor at least 40 years old with multiple myeloma. Each CDR3 is given with its conserved first and last residue. D genes are given only for firm matches. Only part of the rows carry a size: once, few, many, or a class if the clone is expanded.

cdr3_aa cdr3_nt j_call clone_size v_call d_call
CSARGSRGTSTGELFF TGCAGTGCTAGAGGGAGTAGGGGGACTAGCACCGGGGAGCTGTTTTTT TRBJ2-2 many TRBV20-1 TRBD2
CATSDRGLGYSKETQYF TGTGCCACCAGTGACCGGGGGTTAGGGTACAGCAAAGAGACCCAGTACTTC TRBJ2-5 . TRBV24-1 .
CASSPSRRYGYTF TGTGCCAGTAGTCCCTCTCGACGATATGGCTACACCTTC TRBJ1-2 . TRBV19 .
CSASTPRDDTDTQYF TGCAGTGCTTCAACGCCGCGGGATGACACAGATACGCAGTATTTT TRBJ2-3 once TRBV20-1 .
CSVEPGPGQPQHF TGCAGCGTTGAACCAGGGCCAGGGCAGCCCCAGCATTTT TRBJ1-5 . TRBV29-1 .
CASSSPGLGPYEQYF TGTGCCAGCAGTTCACCGGGCCTGGGACCTTACGAGCAGTACTTC TRBJ2-7 many TRBV28 .
CASSLGASGGGEETQYF TGTGCCAGCAGCTTAGGGGCTAGCGGGGGCGGGGAAGAGACCCAGTACTTC TRBJ2-5 many TRBV7-3 TRBD2
CASSGTSGPQETQYF TGTGCCAGCAGTGGGACTAGCGGGCCGCAAGAGACCCAGTACTTC TRBJ2-5 many TRBV25-1 TRBD2
CASSLEQPCYEQYF TGCGCCAGCAGCTTGGAACAGCCGTGCTACGAGCAGTACTTC TRBJ2-7 . TRBV5-1 .
CASEQGSNTEAFF TGTGCCAGCGAACAGGGATCCAACACTGAAGCTTTCTTT TRBJ1-1 many TRBV12-3/TRBV12-4 .
CASTHLWREGSYNEQFF TGTGCCAGCACCCACCTCTGGCGGGAGGGCTCCTACAATGAGCAGTTCTTC TRBJ2-1 many TRBV6-2/TRBV6-3 TRBD2
CASSSDRGPYNEQFF TGTGCCAGCAGCTCGGACAGGGGGCCCTACAATGAGCAGTTCTTC TRBJ2-1 few TRBV7-2 TRBD1
CSARDRWGYNEQFF TGCAGTGCTAGAGATAGATGGGGTTACAATGAGCAGTTCTTC TRBJ2-1 many TRBV20-1 .
CASSLTPEPETQYF TGTGCCAGCAGCTTGACTCCGGAGCCAGAGACCCAGTACTTC TRBJ2-5 many TRBV5-5 .
CSATQNPAYNYGYTF TGCAGTGCTACCCAAAATCCGGCCTATAACTATGGCTACACCTTC TRBJ1-2 many TRBV20-1 .
CASSSPPGGRSEYEQFF TGTGCCAGCAGCTCCCCCCCCGGGGGGCGGTCGGAGTATGAGCAGTTCTTC TRBJ2-1 many TRBV11-2 .
CASSSSGTVSYEQYF TGTGCCAGCAGTTCCTCGGGGACAGTCTCCTACGAGCAGTACTTC TRBJ2-7 many TRBV28 TRBD1
CSIKGGGRAISTDTQYF TGCAGCATCAAGGGTGGCGGGAGGGCCATATCCACAGATACGCAGTATTTT TRBJ2-3 many TRBV29-1 TRBD2
CAWSRDRTDSGANVLTF TGTGCCTGGAGTCGGGACAGGACCGACTCTGGGGCCAACGTCCTGACTTTC TRBJ2-6 many TRBV30 TRBD1
CASSRGTSGVHEQFF TGTGCCAGCAGTCGCGGGACTAGCGGGGTCCATGAGCAGTTCTTC TRBJ2-1 few TRBV7-3 TRBD2
CASASGAYNEQFF TGTGCCAGCGCTTCGGGAGCCTACAATGAGCAGTTCTTC TRBJ2-1 many TRBV7-9 .
CASSRVQGVANEKLFF TGTGCCAGCAGTCGAGTACAGGGGGTGGCTAATGAAAAACTGTTTTTT TRBJ1-4 many TRBV6-1 TRBD1
CASSQQFNTEAFF TGCGCCAGCAGTCAGCAATTTAACACTGAAGCTTTCTTT TRBJ1-1 . TRBV5-1 .
CASRDGARVTQYF TGTGCCAGCAGGGACGGTGCCCGTGTGACCCAGTACTTC TRBJ2-5 many TRBV12-3/TRBV12-4 .
CASSLQQETQYF TGTGCCAGCTCACTCCAACAAGAGACCCAGTACTTC TRBJ2-5 many TRBV18 .
CSARDSSRSSYEQYF TGCAGTGCTAGAGATTCCTCCCGGAGCTCCTACGAGCAGTACTTC TRBJ2-7 many TRBV20-1 .